This T cell receptor beta chain was observed in a study of vaccination and CD4 T cells after COVID-19. Study-wide background: The authors used overlapping spike peptides from SARS-CoV-2, HCoV-NL63, HCoV-OC43 and HCoV-229E to stimulate cells. Overall study results and limits: Convalescent patients' vaccine-specific clones were spike mono-reactive in 304 of 307 cases.

A word on this clonotype: Its antigen is unidentified.

Germline assignment: CDR1 SGHAT and CDR2 FQNNGV. Deletions cut 1 base from V and 0 bases from J, with 13 bases between. The CDR3 covers 16 residues. The sample's treatment: approximately 9-day PBMC culture with coronavirus spike peptide pools or control peptides (ViraFEST assay). The positive PCR dates, which preceded the US Alpha, Beta and Delta variants, fell between March and December 2020. Cultured CD4+ T cell DNA was sequenced using the Oncomine TCR Beta short-read assay. It was cultured CD4+ T cells from which genomic DNA was extracted. Each CDR3 protein is one row after TCRdb ran MiXCR on the PCR reads. Counted here are under 25,000 distinct CDR3 sequences, approximately 48% occurring once; the ten biggest clones make up roughly 13%.

Input material: cultured CD4+ T cells from blood. The genes are TRBV11-2 and TRBJ2-7; possibly TRBD1 for D (6 bases). The source is a human donor with COVID-19. The CDR3 coding sequence is TGTGCCAGCAGCTTAGTGGCAGGGGCTAACTCCTACGAGCAGTACTTC. Translating it yields CASSLVAGANSYEQYF.